This is a list of T cell receptor beta chains from one sample in a study of metastatic and nonmetastatic thyroid tumors. TCRdb re-processed the PCR reads through MiXCR. The profile shows 23,000 or so clones, 19% of them singletons. Material: blood. All receptors come from a male donor with papillary thyroid cancer or a benign thyroid nodule (not recorded which). Some clones in this sample may be carry-over from other donors' samples. CDR3s include the opening cysteine and the closing phenylalanine or tryptophan. The order of the fields is D gene, J gene, clone size, V gene, CDR3 length, CDR3 DNA, CDR3 protein. D genes are given only for firm matches. Expanded clones get a size class; other rows say once, few or many, or leave the size out.

TRBD2 | TRBJ2-7 | many | TRBV20-1 | 12 | TGCAGTGCTAGTGGGGGGGGATACGAGCAGTACTTC | CSASGGGYEQYF
- | TRBJ1-6 | few | TRBV28 | 17 | TGTGCCAGCAGTTCGAGGGGTTCTAGCTCATATAATTCATCCCTCCACTTT | CASSSRGSSSYNSSLHF
- | TRBJ1-5 | many | TRBV29-1 | 12 | TGCAGCGCTCGGGAGCCGAATCAGCCCCAGCATTTT | CSAREPNQPQHF
TRBD1 | TRBJ2-1 | many | TRBV11-2 | 16 | TGTGCCAGCAGCCCGGACAGGGTACGGACTAACAATGAGCAGTTCTTC | CASSPDRVRTNNEQFF
TRBD2 | TRBJ2-7 | few | TRBV6-1 | 15 | TGTGCCAGCACCGAAGCTTCTAGCGGCAATCACGAGCAGTACTTC | CASTEASSGNHEQYF
- | TRBJ2-7 | many | TRBV29-1 | 11 | TGCAGCGTTGCAGGGCGGTACGAGCAGTACTTC | CSVAGRYEQYF
TRBD1 | TRBJ1-4 | many | TRBV29-1 | 12 | TGCAGCGTTGGAGACAGGGTGGAAAAACTGTTTTTT | CSVGDRVEKLFF
TRBD2 | TRBJ2-7 | many | TRBV9 | 17 | TGTGCCAGCAGCGCATACGGACTAGCGGGAGCCGCCTACGAGCAGTACTTC | CASSAYGLAGAAYEQYF
TRBD2 | TRBJ2-7 | - | TRBV6-7 | 14 | TGTGCCAGCAGAACGGGAGGGCCGTACTACGAGCAGTACTTC | CASRTGGPYYEQYF
- | TRBJ2-1 | - | TRBV20-1 | 13 | TGCAGTGCTAGTGAGGGGCAGGGGAATGAGCAGTTCTTC | CSASEGQGNEQFF
- | TRBJ2-2 | - | TRBV3-1 | 16 | TGTGCCAGCAGCCGGACGGACGGGGGAAACACCGGGGAGCTGTTTTTT | CASSRTDGGNTGELFF
- | TRBJ1-1 | medium-sized | TRBV6-1 | 15 | TGTGCCAGCAGTGAAACGGAGGGGATGAACACTGAAGCTTTCTTT | CASSETEGMNTEAFF
- | TRBJ1-4 | many | TRBV6-1 | 13 | TGTGCCAGCATTTTTGCAACTAATGAAAAACTGTTTTTT | CASIFATNEKLFF
- | TRBJ2-7 | - | TRBV20-1 | 17 | TGCAGTGCTAGAGATCGGGTTTCCGGGGAAGGCCTCTACGAGCAGTACTTC | CSARDRVSGEGLYEQYF
- | TRBJ2-7 | - | TRBV5-5 | 14 | TGTGCCAGCAGCTTAGTGACTGTACCCTACGAGCAGTACTTC | CASSLVTVPYEQYF
- | TRBJ1-3 | medium-sized | TRBV27 | 14 | TGTGCCAGCAGTTTAGCAGGGGCTGGAAACACCATATATTTT | CASSLAGAGNTIYF
- | TRBJ2-5 | - | TRBV20-1 | 15 | TGCAGTGCTAGATATTATCGCAGGGGCTTTGAAGGCCAGTACTTC | CSARYYRRGFEGQYF
TRBD1 | TRBJ2-3 | many | TRBV10-3 | 16 | TGTGCCATAAAAGAGGGGGTGACAGGGGCGGCAGATACGCAGTATTTT | CAIKEGVTGAADTQYF
TRBD1 | TRBJ2-7 | - | TRBV6-5 | 14 | TGTGCCAGCAGTCACCCGGGACAGGGCTACGAGCAGTACTTC | CASSHPGQGYEQYF
- | TRBJ1-1 | few | TRBV6-1 | 14 | TGTGCCAGCCGGGGGACGGGTTCGAACACTGAAGCTTTCTTT | CASRGTGSNTEAFF
- | TRBJ2-5 | many | TRBV7-2 | 15 | TGTGCCAGCAGCTTATCAGGGGCGACCCAAGAGACCCAGTACTTC | CASSLSGATQETQYF
- | TRBJ1-3 | - | TRBV6-1 | 14 | TGTGCCAGCAGTGCACAGGGTCCTGGAAACACCATATATTTT | CASSAQGPGNTIYF
- | TRBJ2-5 | many | TRBV7-2 | 20 | TGTGCCAGCAGCACTATTGAGGGGGTAATCCGGGGCCTAGGGTTAGAGACCCAGTACTTC | CASSTIEGVIRGLGLETQYF
- | TRBJ1-1 | medium-sized | TRBV12-3/TRBV12-4 | 11 | TGTGCCAGCAGCCAGGGGACTGAAGCTTTCTTT | CASSQGTEAFF
- | TRBJ2-6 | few | TRBV6-1 | 16 | TGTGCCAGCAGTCAGGTGGCCGGGAGAGGGGCCAACGTCCTGACTTTC | CASSQVAGRGANVLTF
- | TRBJ2-7 | few | TRBV6-2/TRBV6-3 | 14 | TGTGCCAGCAGTTACTCGGTGAATCCTAACGAGCAGTACTTC | CASSYSVNPNEQYF
TRBD1 | TRBJ1-5 | - | TRBV4-2 | 16 | TGTGCCAGCAGCCAAGGGGGTCAGGGGGCAAATCAGCCCCAGCATTTT | CASSQGGQGANQPQHF
TRBD1 | TRBJ2-1 | once | TRBV13 | 19 | TGTGCCAGCAGCTTAGCGAGTACTAGAAGAGGGGGCTTCTACAATGAGCAGTTCTTC | CASSLASTRRGGFYNEQFF
TRBD2 | TRBJ2-1 | - | TRBV20-1 | 15 | TGCAGTGCTAGAGGAGCGGGGGGGCCCTACAATGAGCAGTTCTTC | CSARGAGGPYNEQFF
- | TRBJ1-1 | few | TRBV12-3/TRBV12-4 | 15 | TGTGCCAGCAGTTTGCGGGGGCATGAGGACACTGAAGCTTTCTTT | CASSLRGHEDTEAFF
TRBD2 | TRBJ2-7 | medium-sized | TRBV19 | 14 | TGTGCCAGTAAGGCTAGCGGGAGCTCCTACGAGCAGTACTTC | CASKASGSSYEQYF
- | TRBJ1-2 | - | TRBV20-1 | 13 | TGCAGTGCTAGTATAACGGGGGACTATGTCTACACCTTC | CSASITGDYVYTF
- | TRBJ1-4 | - | TRBV18 | 16 | TGTGCCAGCTCACCATCGAGGGGGGAAACTAATGAAAAACTGTTTTTT | CASSPSRGETNEKLFF
- | TRBJ2-7 | many | TRBV3-1 | 14 | TGTGCCAGCGGACCGAGGGGGAGTGGCTACGAGCAGTACTTC | CASGPRGSGYEQYF
- | TRBJ2-3 | medium-sized | TRBV12-3/TRBV12-4 | 12 | TGTGCCAGCAGTTTAGCGAAGGATACGCAGTATTTT | CASSLAKDTQYF
- | TRBJ1-2 | few | TRBV6-2/TRBV6-3 | 14 | TGTGCCAGCACCCACGTTTCCGGGACTGTAGGCTACACCTTC | CASTHVSGTVGYTF
- | TRBJ2-1 | - | TRBV27 | 14 | TGTGCCAGCAGTTACGCGGGAAGCATGGATGAGCAGTTCTTC | CASSYAGSMDEQFF
- | TRBJ2-1 | many | TRBV7-8 | 14 | TGTGCCAGCAGCTTAGCGGCCGCAGTGGGTGAGCAGTTCTTC | CASSLAAAVGEQFF
TRBD1 | TRBJ1-1 | medium-sized | TRBV12-3/TRBV12-4 | 13 | TGTGCCAGCAGGGCACAGGGGGACACTGAAGCTTTCTTT | CASRAQGDTEAFF
TRBD2 | TRBJ2-7 | - | TRBV20-1 | 16 | TGCAGTGCAGATCCGGGGCGGACTAGCGGCTCCTACGAGCAGTACTTC | CSADPGRTSGSYEQYF
TRBD1 | TRBJ1-6 | few | TRBV6-5 | 15 | TGTGCCAGCAGTTACTCCCGGGACAGCAGTTCACCCCTCCACTTT | CASSYSRDSSSPLHF
TRBD2 | TRBJ2-1 | many | TRBV28 | 12 | TGTGCCAGCAGTTTCTTTGGGGGGGGTGAGTTCTTC | CASSFFGGGEFF
- | TRBJ2-1 | - | TRBV11-2 | 20 | TGTGCCAGCAGCTACCCTCAATGGGTGATTAGCGCGAGCTCCTACAATGAGCAGTTCTTC | CASSYPQWVISASSYNEQFF
- | TRBJ2-7 | - | TRBV11-2 | 16 | TGTGCCAGCAGCTTAGATTTCGCCGGAGCCTCCTACGAGCAGTACTTC | CASSLDFAGASYEQYF
- | TRBJ1-2 | - | TRBV11-2 | 16 | TGTGCCAGCAGCTCAAAACTAGGAGGAGTGGTCTATGGCTACACCTTC | CASSSKLGGVVYGYTF
- | TRBJ2-7 | few | TRBV6-1 | 13 | TGCGCTAGCACGCCGGCAGGATCGTCGGGGCAGTACTTC | CASTPAGSSGQYF
- | TRBJ1-5 | - | TRBV6-1 | 14 | TGTGCCAGCAGTGACGGATCTTCTGGTCAGCCCCAGCATTTT | CASSDGSSGQPQHF
TRBD1 | TRBJ2-7 | few | TRBV11-2 | 15 | TGTGCCAGCACCACACGCGGGACAGGGGCCTACGGGCATTACTTC | CASTTRGTGAYGHYF
- | TRBJ1-6 | few | TRBV20-1 | 13 | TGCAGTGCTAGAGAGGCAACAGGGTGGTCCCTCCACTTT | CSAREATGWSLHF
- | TRBJ2-3 | many | TRBV18 | 15 | TGTGCCAGCTCCTTTGGGCTCACGGGCACGAATACGCAGTATTTT | CASSFGLTGTNTQYF
- | TRBJ2-3 | medium-sized | TRBV6-5 | 12 | TGTGCCAGCAGTACCCGAGGGGAGGCGCAGTATTTT | CASSTRGEAQYF
TRBD1 | TRBJ1-4 | many | TRBV2 | 16 | TGTGCCAGCTATCCGGGACAGGGCCCAACTAATGAAAAACTGTTTTTT | CASYPGQGPTNEKLFF
TRBD2 | TRBJ2-1 | medium-sized | TRBV6-1 | 15 | TGTGCCAGCACTGTACTAGCGGGAGGCTACAATGAGCAGTTCTTC | CASTVLAGGYNEQFF
- | TRBJ1-1 | many | TRBV7-9 | 13 | TGTGCCAGCAGCTTTGTTGAGAACACTGAAGCTTTCTTT | CASSFVENTEAFF